A single T cell receptor (beta chain) is shown here with its context. The target antigen is unknown. The protocol was immunoSEQ multiplex PCR, while the TCRdb copy is restricted to in-frame clones and leaves out a portion. The table has 150,000 to 200,000 clones, about 87% seen once; the top ten hold about 11%. Germline V CDR1 and CDR2: SGHKS, YYEKEE (reference sequence). The trim removed 4 bases at V and 6 bases at J, leaving 5 bases unmatched. CDR3 length equals 15 residues. The time point here: blood 4 weeks post-SBRT, at nephrectomy. Treatment meaning: 15 Gy SBRT to primary tumor, nephrectomy 4 weeks later. Nephrectomy followed 15 Gy stereotactic body radiation by 4 weeks. This renal cell carcinoma was of the clear cell type. The sample is drawn from a study of radiation and T cells in renal cell carcinoma. Broader study findings: Without pretreatment biopsies, baseline tumor clonotype presence was undetermined. In blood, top tumor clones expanded by 2 weeks, shrinking by 4.

The gene calls are TRBV5-5 and TRBJ1-6; TRBD1 matches 9 bases. The input for sequencing was blood, taken from a patient whose treatment included radiotherapy and nephrectomy. This sequence originates from a woman in her fifties or sixties with renal cell carcinoma. This CDR3 reads CASSRDRASNSPLHF. CDR3 coding DNA: TGTGCCAGCAGCCGGGACAGGGCAAGTAATTCACCCCTCCACTTT.